Listed below are T cell receptor beta chains from one sample, sequenced in a study of cytomegalovirus exposure and HLA in healthy donors. The data were produced by immunoSEQ multiplex PCR, yet TCRdb's version contains in-frame clones alone and is incomplete. The profile covers some 40,000 clones, with roughly 93% appearing a single time and more than 2.5% taken by the ten largest. Sequenced: PBMCs. These receptors were taken from a man aged 18-30 years in good health and CMV-seronegative. Both conserved end residues are part of each CDR3. D genes are given only for firm matches. Clone size is not always given. Where it is, it says once, few, many or a class for expanded clones.

j_gene: TRBJ1-1; d_gene: TRBD1; v_gene: TRBV7-8; abundance: -; CDR3nt: TGTGCCAGCAGCCGCCGGGACAGAAACATGAACACTGAAGCTTTCTTT; CDR3aa: CASSRRDRNMNTEAFF
j_gene: TRBJ1-5; d_gene: TRBD1; v_gene: TRBV28; abundance: -; CDR3nt: TGTGCCAGCAGGGAGGACAGGGAACTTTGGGATAGCAATCAGCCCCAGCATTTT; CDR3aa: CASREDRELWDSNQPQHF
j_gene: TRBJ2-7; d_gene: TRBD1; v_gene: TRBV18; abundance: -; CDR3nt: TGTGCCAGCGGACAGGATGGGTTCTACGAGCAGTACTTC; CDR3aa: CASGQDGFYEQYF
j_gene: TRBJ2-7; d_gene: TRBD2; v_gene: TRBV19; abundance: -; CDR3nt: TGTGCCAGTAGTACCCGCCGGCTAGCGGGGGACTACGAGCAGTACTTC; CDR3aa: CASSTRRLAGDYEQYF
j_gene: TRBJ1-2; d_gene: TRBD1; v_gene: TRBV27; abundance: -; CDR3nt: TGTGCCAGCAGGCCTCTTTACAGGGGCGATAACTATGGCTACACCTTC; CDR3aa: CASRPLYRGDNYGYTF
j_gene: TRBJ2-7; d_gene: TRBD1; v_gene: TRBV5-1; abundance: -; CDR3nt: TGCGCCAGCAGCTTGGCCGCCGGACAGGGCGGATTCTACGAGCAGTACTTC; CDR3aa: CASSLAAGQGGFYEQYF
j_gene: TRBJ1-4; d_gene: -; v_gene: TRBV29-1; abundance: -; CDR3nt: TGCAGCGTTGAAGGGGCCAGGGATAATGAAAAACTGTTTTTT; CDR3aa: CSVEGARDNEKLFF
j_gene: TRBJ2-7; d_gene: -; v_gene: TRBV6-1; abundance: -; CDR3nt: TGTGCCAGCAGTGGCCAGTTATACGAGCAGTACTTC; CDR3aa: CASSGQLYEQYF
j_gene: TRBJ2-5; d_gene: -; v_gene: TRBV5-1; abundance: few; CDR3nt: TGCGCCAGCAGCTTGATCGCCCAACTTCAAGAGACCCAGTACTTC; CDR3aa: CASSLIAQLQETQYF
j_gene: TRBJ2-1; d_gene: TRBD2; v_gene: TRBV11-3; abundance: -; CDR3nt: TGTGCCAGCAGCCAACTAGCGGGGCATTACAATGAGCAGTTCTTC; CDR3aa: CASSQLAGHYNEQFF
j_gene: TRBJ1-3; d_gene: -; v_gene: TRBV6-1; abundance: -; CDR3nt: TGTGCCAGCAGTGAAGGGGTAGCGAGAAACACCATATATTTT; CDR3aa: CASSEGVARNTIYF
j_gene: TRBJ1-3; d_gene: -; v_gene: TRBV21-1; abundance: once; CDR3nt: TGTGCCAGCGTGAGGACAGTGCTCCCATCTGGAAACACCATATATTTT; CDR3aa: CASVRTVLPSGNTIYF
j_gene: TRBJ2-2; d_gene: -; v_gene: TRBV7-7; abundance: -; CDR3nt: TGTGCTAGCAGCTTAAGCCCCTTCGCCGGGGAGCTGTTTTTT; CDR3aa: CASSLSPFAGELFF
j_gene: TRBJ1-5; d_gene: TRBD1; v_gene: TRBV5-8; abundance: -; CDR3nt: TGTGCCAGCAGCACACAGGGGGGGAATCAGCCCCAGCATTTT; CDR3aa: CASSTQGGNQPQHF
j_gene: TRBJ1-4; d_gene: -; v_gene: TRBV5-1; abundance: -; CDR3nt: TGCGCCAGCAGCTTGGGCCAGGGCGATGAAAAACTGTTTTTT; CDR3aa: CASSLGQGDEKLFF
j_gene: TRBJ2-7; d_gene: TRBD1; v_gene: TRBV5-1; abundance: -; CDR3nt: TGCGCCAGCAGCATAGACGGACAGGCCCCCTACGAGCAGTACTTC; CDR3aa: CASSIDGQAPYEQYF
j_gene: TRBJ1-1; d_gene: -; v_gene: TRBV7-6; abundance: few; CDR3nt: TGTGCCAGCAGCTTAGAGAGGACAAGAGAAGCTTTCTTT; CDR3aa: CASSLERTREAFF
j_gene: TRBJ1-1; d_gene: -; v_gene: TRBV5-6; abundance: -; CDR3nt: TGTGCCAGCAGCTTCGAGGGTTACACTGAAGCTTTCTTT; CDR3aa: CASSFEGYTEAFF
j_gene: TRBJ2-7; d_gene: -; v_gene: TRBV2; abundance: -; CDR3nt: TGTGCCAGCAGTGGCTATTACAGAGAGCAGTACTTC; CDR3aa: CASSGYYREQYF
j_gene: TRBJ1-5; d_gene: -; v_gene: TRBV28; abundance: -; CDR3nt: TGTGCCAGCAGTACAAGAGCAGGTGCTCAGCCCCAGCATTTT; CDR3aa: CASSTRAGAQPQHF
j_gene: TRBJ2-7; d_gene: TRBD1; v_gene: TRBV10-3; abundance: -; CDR3nt: TGTGCCATCCGGGGACAGCCGTCCTACGAGCAGTACTTC; CDR3aa: CAIRGQPSYEQYF
j_gene: TRBJ2-7; d_gene: -; v_gene: TRBV2; abundance: -; CDR3nt: TGTGCCAGCCATACAGGGATACACGAGCAGTACTTC; CDR3aa: CASHTGIHEQYF
j_gene: TRBJ2-7; d_gene: -; v_gene: TRBV14; abundance: -; CDR3nt: TGTGCCAGCAGCCCTCACACCAACAGATACGAGCAGTACTTC; CDR3aa: CASSPHTNRYEQYF
j_gene: TRBJ2-7; d_gene: TRBD1; v_gene: TRBV15; abundance: -; CDR3nt: TGTGCCACCAGCAGAGACAGACAGGGCCCCTACGAGCAGTACTTC; CDR3aa: CATSRDRQGPYEQYF
j_gene: TRBJ2-1; d_gene: -; v_gene: TRBV7-2; abundance: -; CDR3nt: TGTGCCAGCAGCCCATACTACCCGGGGGAGCAGTTCTTC; CDR3aa: CASSPYYPGEQFF
j_gene: TRBJ2-3; d_gene: -; v_gene: TRBV4-1; abundance: -; CDR3nt: TGCGCCAGCAGCCAAGCGGCAGGGGCATCCGCAGATACGCAGTATTTT; CDR3aa: CASSQAAGASADTQYF
j_gene: TRBJ2-7; d_gene: -; v_gene: TRBV6-6; abundance: -; CDR3nt: TGTGCCAGCAACAAAGGGGGAGTTGGGTACGAGCAGTACTTC; CDR3aa: CASNKGGVGYEQYF
j_gene: TRBJ1-3; d_gene: TRBD1; v_gene: TRBV6-5; abundance: -; CDR3nt: TGTGCCAGCAGGGACAGGTTGCAGGGAAACACCATATATTTT; CDR3aa: CASRDRLQGNTIYF
j_gene: TRBJ2-3; d_gene: -; v_gene: TRBV18; abundance: -; CDR3nt: TGTGCCAGCTCACCACCGACTGGAGCAGATACGCAGTATTTT; CDR3aa: CASSPPTGADTQYF
j_gene: TRBJ1-2; d_gene: -; v_gene: TRBV5-4; abundance: -; CDR3nt: TGTGCCAGCAGCCTCCCGGGGGGGCTAAAAGGCTACACCTTC; CDR3aa: CASSLPGGLKGYTF
j_gene: TRBJ2-5; d_gene: -; v_gene: TRBV30; abundance: -; CDR3nt: TGTGCCTGGAGTACTAGTTCAGAGACCCAGTACTTC; CDR3aa: CAWSTSSETQYF
j_gene: TRBJ2-1; d_gene: TRBD2; v_gene: TRBV7-8; abundance: -; CDR3nt: TGTGCCAGCAGCTGGAAGCGGGAGTTAATATATGAGCAGTTCTTC; CDR3aa: CASSWKRELIYEQFF
j_gene: TRBJ1-1; d_gene: TRBD1; v_gene: TRBV27; abundance: -; CDR3nt: TGTGCCAGCAGTTTATTGTCTTGGGTGGACAGGTTCCCTCCCATTTTCTTT; CDR3aa: CASSLLSWVDRFPPIFF
j_gene: TRBJ1-5; d_gene: TRBD1; v_gene: TRBV27; abundance: -; CDR3nt: TGTGCCAGCAGTTTGGGACAGGCTCATCAGCCCCAGCATTTT; CDR3aa: CASSLGQAHQPQHF
j_gene: TRBJ1-4; d_gene: TRBD1; v_gene: TRBV28; abundance: -; CDR3nt: TGTGCCAGCAACCGCCAGGGGGCAGTGGGGGAAAAACTGTTTTTT; CDR3aa: CASNRQGAVGEKLFF
j_gene: TRBJ2-5; d_gene: -; v_gene: TRBV9; abundance: -; CDR3nt: TGTGCCAGCAGCGTAGGGGCGGAGACCCAGTACTTC; CDR3aa: CASSVGAETQYF
j_gene: TRBJ1-1; d_gene: -; v_gene: TRBV2; abundance: -; CDR3nt: TGTGCCAGCAAGCAGGCTAAGAACACTGAAGCTTTCTTT; CDR3aa: CASKQAKNTEAFF